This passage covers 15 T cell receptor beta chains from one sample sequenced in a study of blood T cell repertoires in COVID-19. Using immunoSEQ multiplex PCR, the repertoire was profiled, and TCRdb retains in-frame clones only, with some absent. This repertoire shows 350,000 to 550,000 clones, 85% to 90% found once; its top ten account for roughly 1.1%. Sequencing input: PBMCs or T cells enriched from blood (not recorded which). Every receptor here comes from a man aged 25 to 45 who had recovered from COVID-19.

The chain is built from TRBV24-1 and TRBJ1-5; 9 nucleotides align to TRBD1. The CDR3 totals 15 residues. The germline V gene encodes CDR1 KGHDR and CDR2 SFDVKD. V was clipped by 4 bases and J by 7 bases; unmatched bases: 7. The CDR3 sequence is CATSDPDRGGQPQHF. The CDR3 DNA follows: TGTGCCACCAGTGACCCGGACAGGGGAGGACAGCCCCAGCATTTT.

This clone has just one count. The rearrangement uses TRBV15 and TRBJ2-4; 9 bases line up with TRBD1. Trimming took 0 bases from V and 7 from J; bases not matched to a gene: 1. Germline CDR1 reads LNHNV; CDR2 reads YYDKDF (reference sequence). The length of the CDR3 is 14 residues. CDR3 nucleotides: TGTGCCACCAGCAGAGAGACAGGGGGGAACATTCAGTACTTC. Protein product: CATSRETGGNIQYF.

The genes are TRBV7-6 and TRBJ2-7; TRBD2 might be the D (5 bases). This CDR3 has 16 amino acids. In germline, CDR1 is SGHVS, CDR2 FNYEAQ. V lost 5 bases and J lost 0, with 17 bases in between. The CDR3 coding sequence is TGTGCCAGCAGCCTCACGCAGGACTTGAGCTCCTACGAGCAGTACTTC. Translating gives CASSLTQDLSSYEQYF.

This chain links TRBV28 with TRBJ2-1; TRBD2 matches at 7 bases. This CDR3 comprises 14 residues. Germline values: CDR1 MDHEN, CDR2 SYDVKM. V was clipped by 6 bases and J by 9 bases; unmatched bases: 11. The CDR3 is CASSVGDYLSEQFF. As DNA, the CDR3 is TGTGCCAGCAGCGTGGGGGACTACCTTAGTGAGCAGTTCTTC.

The CDR3 DNA is TGTGCCATCAGTGGGGGGGCCCTCGGACTAGCGGGAGGCGTATCGGAGACCCAGTACTTC. As protein: CAISGGALGLAGGVSETQYF. The gene calls are TRBV10-3 and TRBJ2-5; 14 bases match TRBD2. Germline trimming cut 4 bases from V and 5 bases from J; bases unmatched to any gene: 18. Germline CDR1 and CDR2: ENHRY and SYGVKD. This CDR3 spans 20 amino acids.

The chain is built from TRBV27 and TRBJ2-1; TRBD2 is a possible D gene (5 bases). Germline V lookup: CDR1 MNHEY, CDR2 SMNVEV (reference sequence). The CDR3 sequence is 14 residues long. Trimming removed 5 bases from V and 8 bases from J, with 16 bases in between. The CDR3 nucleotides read TGTGCCAGCAGTGTAAAACTAGGTATCTATGAGCAGTTCTTC. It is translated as CASSVKLGIYEQFF.

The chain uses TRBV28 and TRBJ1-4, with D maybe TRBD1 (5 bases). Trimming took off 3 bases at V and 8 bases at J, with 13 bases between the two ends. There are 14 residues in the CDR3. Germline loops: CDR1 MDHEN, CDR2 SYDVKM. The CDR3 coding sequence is TGTGCCAGCAGTTTGGACACTAAAGGGGAAAAACTGTTTTTT. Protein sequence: CASSLDTKGEKLFF.

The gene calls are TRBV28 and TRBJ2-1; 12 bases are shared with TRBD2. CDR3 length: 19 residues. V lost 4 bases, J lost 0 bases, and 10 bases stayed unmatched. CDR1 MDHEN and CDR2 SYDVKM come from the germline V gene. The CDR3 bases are TGTGCCAGCAGTTATCCCCCTAGCGGGAGGGTCCACTCCTACAATGAGCAGTTCTTC. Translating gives CASSYPPSGRVHSYNEQFF.

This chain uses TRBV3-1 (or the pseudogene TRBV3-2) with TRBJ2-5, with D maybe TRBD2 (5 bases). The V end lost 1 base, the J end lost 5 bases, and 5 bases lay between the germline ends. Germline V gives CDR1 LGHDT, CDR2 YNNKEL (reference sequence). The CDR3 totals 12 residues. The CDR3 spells CASSQVAETQYF. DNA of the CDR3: TGTGCCAGCAGCCAAGTAGCGGAGACCCAGTACTTC.

CDR3 coding DNA: TGTGCCAGCTCACCTAATCGGGGGACCCAAGAGACCCAGTACTTC. Translated, it gives CASSPNRGTQETQYF. This rearrangement joins TRBV18 to TRBJ2-5; D perhaps matches TRBD2 (6 bases). From germline, CDR1 is KGHSH and CDR2 LQKENI. Deletions cut 3 bases from V and 1 base from J, with 12 bases between. The CDR3 extends over 15 amino acids.

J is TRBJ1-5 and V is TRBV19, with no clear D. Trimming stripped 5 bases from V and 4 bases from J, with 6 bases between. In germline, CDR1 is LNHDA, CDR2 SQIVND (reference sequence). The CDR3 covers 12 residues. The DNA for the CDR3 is TGTGCCAGTAGTTTCGTAAATCAGCCCCAGCATTTT. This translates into CASSFVNQPQHF.

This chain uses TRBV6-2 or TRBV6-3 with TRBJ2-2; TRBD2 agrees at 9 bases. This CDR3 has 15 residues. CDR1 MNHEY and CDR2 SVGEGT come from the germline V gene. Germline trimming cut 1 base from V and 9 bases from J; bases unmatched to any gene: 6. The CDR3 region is CASSYWTSVTRELFF. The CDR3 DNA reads TGTGCCAGCAGTTACTGGACTAGCGTGACGAGGGAGCTGTTTTTT.

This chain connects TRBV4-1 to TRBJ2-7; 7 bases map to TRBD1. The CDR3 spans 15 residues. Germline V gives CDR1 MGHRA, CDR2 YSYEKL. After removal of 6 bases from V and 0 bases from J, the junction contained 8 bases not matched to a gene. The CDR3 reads CASRKLRDSSYEQYF. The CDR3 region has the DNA TGCGCCAGCAGGAAACTCCGGGACAGCTCCTACGAGCAGTACTTC.

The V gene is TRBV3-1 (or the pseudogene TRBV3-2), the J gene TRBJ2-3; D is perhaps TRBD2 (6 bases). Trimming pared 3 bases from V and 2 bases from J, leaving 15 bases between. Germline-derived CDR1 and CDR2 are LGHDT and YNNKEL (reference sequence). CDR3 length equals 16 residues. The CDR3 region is CASSHRGLALTDTQYF. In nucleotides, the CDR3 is TGTGCCAGCAGCCACCGAGGGCTAGCGCTCACAGATACGCAGTATTTT.

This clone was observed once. CDR3 nucleotide sequence: TGTGCCAGCAGCCATAGCGGGAGCAACAATGAGCAGTTCTTC. This encodes CASSHSGSNNEQFF. The chain is built from TRBV7-9 and TRBJ2-1; 9 bases map to TRBD2. Per germline, CDR1 SEHNR and CDR2 FQNEAQ (reference sequence). The CDR3 spans 14 residues. Unmatched junction bases numbered 4, after V lost 5 bases and J lost 5 bases.